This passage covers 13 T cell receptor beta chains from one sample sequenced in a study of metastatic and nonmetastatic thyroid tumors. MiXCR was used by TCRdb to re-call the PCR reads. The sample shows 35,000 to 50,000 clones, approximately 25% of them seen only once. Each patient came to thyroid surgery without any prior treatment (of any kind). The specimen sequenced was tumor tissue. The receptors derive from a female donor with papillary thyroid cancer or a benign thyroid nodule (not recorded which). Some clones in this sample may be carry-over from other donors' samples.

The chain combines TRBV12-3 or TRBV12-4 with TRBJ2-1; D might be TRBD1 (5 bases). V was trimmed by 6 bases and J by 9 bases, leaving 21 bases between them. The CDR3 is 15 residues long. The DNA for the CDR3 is TGTGCCAGCAGCCCTCCTGGCGGAATCAGGGTTGAGCAGTTCTTC. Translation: CASSPPGGIRVEQFF.

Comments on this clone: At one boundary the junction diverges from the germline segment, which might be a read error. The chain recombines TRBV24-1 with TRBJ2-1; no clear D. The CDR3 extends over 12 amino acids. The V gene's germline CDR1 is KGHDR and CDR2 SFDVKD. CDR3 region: CATSDRYNERFF. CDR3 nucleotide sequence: TGTGCCACCAGTGACCGGTACAATGAGCGGTTCTTC.

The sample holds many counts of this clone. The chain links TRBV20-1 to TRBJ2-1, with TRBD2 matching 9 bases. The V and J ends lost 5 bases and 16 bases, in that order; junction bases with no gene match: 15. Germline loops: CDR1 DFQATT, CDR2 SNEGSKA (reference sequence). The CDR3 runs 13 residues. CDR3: CSAFGTSFVGNFF. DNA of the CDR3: TGCAGTGCTTTCGGGACTAGCTTCGTTGGGAATTTCTTC.

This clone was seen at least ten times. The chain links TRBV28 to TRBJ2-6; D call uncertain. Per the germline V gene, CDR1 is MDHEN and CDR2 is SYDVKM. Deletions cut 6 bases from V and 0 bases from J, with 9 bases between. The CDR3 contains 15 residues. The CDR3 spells CASSPPDSGANVLTF. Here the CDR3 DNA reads TGTGCCAGCAGCCCCCCGGACTCTGGGGCCAACGTCCTGACTTTC.

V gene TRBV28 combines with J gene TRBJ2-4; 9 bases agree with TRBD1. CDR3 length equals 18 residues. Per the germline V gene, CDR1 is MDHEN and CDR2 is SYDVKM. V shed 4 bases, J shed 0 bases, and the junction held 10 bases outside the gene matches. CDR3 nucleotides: TGTGCCAGCAGTTCATTGGACAGGGGACCATTAGCCAAAAACATTCAGTACTTC. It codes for CASSSLDRGPLAKNIQYF.

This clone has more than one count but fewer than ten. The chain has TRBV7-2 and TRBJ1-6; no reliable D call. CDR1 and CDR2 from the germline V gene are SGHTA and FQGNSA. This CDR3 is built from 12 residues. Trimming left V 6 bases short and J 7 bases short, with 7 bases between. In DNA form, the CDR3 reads TGTGCCAGCAGGGTGACCAATTCACCCCTCCACTTT. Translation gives CASRVTNSPLHF.

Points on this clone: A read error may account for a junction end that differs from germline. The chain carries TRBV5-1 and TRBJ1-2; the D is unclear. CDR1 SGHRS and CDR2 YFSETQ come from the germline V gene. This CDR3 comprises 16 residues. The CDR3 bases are TGCGCCAGCAGCTTGGGGTCAGCCCTTGAGTCCTCTGGCTACACTTTC. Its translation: CASSLGSALESSGYTF.

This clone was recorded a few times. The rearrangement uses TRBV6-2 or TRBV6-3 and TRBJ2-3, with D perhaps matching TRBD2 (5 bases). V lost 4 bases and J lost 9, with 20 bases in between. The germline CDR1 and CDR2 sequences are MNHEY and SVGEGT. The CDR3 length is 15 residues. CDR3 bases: TGTGCCAGCAGTTCCCGAGGGCACCCCCCGGACACGCAGTATTTT. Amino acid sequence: CASSSRGHPPDTQYF.

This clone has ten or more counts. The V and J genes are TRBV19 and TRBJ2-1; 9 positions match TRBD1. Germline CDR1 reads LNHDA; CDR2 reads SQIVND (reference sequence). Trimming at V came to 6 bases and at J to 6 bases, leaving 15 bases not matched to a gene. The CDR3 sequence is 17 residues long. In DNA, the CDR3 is TGTGCCAGTAGCATCAGAGAGGGACAGGGTGTTCGCAATGAGCAGTTCTTC. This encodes CASSIREGQGVRNEQFF. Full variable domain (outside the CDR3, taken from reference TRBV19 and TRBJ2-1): DGGITQSPKYLFRKEGQNVTLSCEQNLNHDAMYWYRQDPGQGLRLIYYSQIVNDFQKGDIAEGYSVSREKKESFPLTVTSAQKNPTAFYLCASSIREGQGVRNEQFFGPGTRLTVL.

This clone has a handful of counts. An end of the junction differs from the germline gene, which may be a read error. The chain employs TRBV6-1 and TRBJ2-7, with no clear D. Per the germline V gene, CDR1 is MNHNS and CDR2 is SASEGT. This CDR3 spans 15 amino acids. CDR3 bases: TGTGCCAGCAGTGAAAAGGGCAGTAACTCCTACGAGCATTACTTC. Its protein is CASSEKGSNSYEHYF.

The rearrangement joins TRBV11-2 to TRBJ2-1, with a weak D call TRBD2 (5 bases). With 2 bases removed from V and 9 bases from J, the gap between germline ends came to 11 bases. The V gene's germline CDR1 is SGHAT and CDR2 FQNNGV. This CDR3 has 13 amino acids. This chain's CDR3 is CASSLSSLGEQFF. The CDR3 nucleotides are TGTGCCAGCAGCTTATCTAGCCTCGGTGAGCAGTTCTTC.

This CDR3 is CASSSGANNEQFF. The CDR3 DNA reads TGTGCCAGCAGCTCTGGGGCCAACAATGAGCAGTTCTTC. The chain recombines TRBV6-4 with TRBJ2-1, with D tentatively TRBD1 (5 bases). The V and J ends lost 6 bases and 5 bases respectively, with 11 bases between them. Per germline, CDR1 MRHNA and CDR2 SNTAGT. There are 13 residues in the CDR3.

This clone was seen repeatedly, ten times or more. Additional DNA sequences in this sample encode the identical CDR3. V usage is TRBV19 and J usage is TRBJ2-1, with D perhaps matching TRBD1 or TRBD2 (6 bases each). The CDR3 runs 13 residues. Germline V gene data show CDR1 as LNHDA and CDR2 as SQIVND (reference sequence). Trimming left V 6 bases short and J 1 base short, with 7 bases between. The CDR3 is CASRGGSYNEQFF. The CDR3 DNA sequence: TGTGCCAGTAGAGGGGGGTCCTACAATGAGCAGTTCTTC.